This TCR beta chain was observed in a study of shared clonotypes between healthy human individuals. The V end lost 4 bases, the J end lost 5 bases, and 15 bases lay between the germline ends. This CDR3 is built from 14 residues. From germline, CDR1 is MNHEY and CDR2 SMNVEV (reference sequence). Whole-study findings and limits: Measured sharing among donors was expected to vary with sequencing depth.

About this clone: Its antigen is not known.

Method: immunoSEQ multiplex PCR; TCRdb's copy keeps in-frame clones and lacks some. Of around 620,000 clones in the sample, about 95% were seen once. CD8 cells regarded as naive lacked CD45RO, were positively chosen for CCR7, and omitted terminally differentiated effector memory CD45RA+ cells. Source material: naive CD8+ T cells sorted from blood. This rearrangement joins TRBV27 to TRBJ2-7, with D possibly being TRBD1 (6 bases). The receptor comes from a woman between 25 and 40 years old in good health. CDR3 sequence (DNA): TGTGCCAGCAGTTCTCCCCCGACAGGAAACGAGCAGTACTTC. Residues: CASSSPPTGNEQYF.